This TCR beta chain was profiled in a study of T cell responses to AZD1222 COVID-19 vaccine. Libraries were prepared by immunoSEQ multiplex PCR; TCRdb keeps only in-frame clonotypes and omits some of them. The profile shows approximately 100,000 clones, more than 70% of them singletons. There are 13 residues in the CDR3. V shed 5 bases and J 1 base; nucleotides not matched to a gene: 3. CDR1 is GTSNPN, CDR2 SVGIG, per germline (reference sequence). The receptor's source is an adult in good health. The V call is TRBV30, the J call TRBJ2-3; TRBD1 agrees at 7 bases. The specimen comprised peripheral blood, sampled on day 0 of AZD1222 vaccination. The CDR3 sequence: CAWDRVGTDTQYF. CDR3 DNA sequence: TGTGCCTGGGACAGGGTGGGCACAGATACGCAGTATTTT.